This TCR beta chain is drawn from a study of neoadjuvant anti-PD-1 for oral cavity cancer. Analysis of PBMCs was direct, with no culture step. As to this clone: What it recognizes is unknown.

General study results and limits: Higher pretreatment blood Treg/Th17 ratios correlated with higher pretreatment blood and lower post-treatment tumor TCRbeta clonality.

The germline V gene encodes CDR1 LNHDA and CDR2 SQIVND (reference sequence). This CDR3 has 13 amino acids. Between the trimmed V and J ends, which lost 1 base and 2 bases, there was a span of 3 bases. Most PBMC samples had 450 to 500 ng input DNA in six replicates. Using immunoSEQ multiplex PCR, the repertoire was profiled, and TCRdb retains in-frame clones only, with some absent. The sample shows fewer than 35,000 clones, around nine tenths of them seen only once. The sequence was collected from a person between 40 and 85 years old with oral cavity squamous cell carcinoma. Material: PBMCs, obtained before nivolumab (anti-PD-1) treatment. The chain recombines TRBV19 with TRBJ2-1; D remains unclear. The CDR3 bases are TGTGCCAGTAGTATAGGAACCTACAATGAGCAGTTCTTC. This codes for CASSIGTYNEQFF.